The rows below give T cell receptor beta chains drawn from one sample of a study of T-cell memory formation after mild COVID-19. TCRdb used MiXCR to reprocess the 5' RACE reads, holding one entry per CDR3 protein. The sample shows around 500,000 distinct CDR3 sequences, over 15% of them seen only once. The sequenced sample consisted of PBMCs or a T cell subset sorted from them (not recorded which). Source of these receptors: an adult woman who had mild COVID-19 (a few samples of this study predate the infection). Cell type and time point are not known. CDR3s include the opening cysteine and the closing phenylalanine or tryptophan. Each record gives: clone size, V gene, D gene, J gene, CDR3 DNA, CDR3 protein. D genes are given only for firm matches. Rows may omit the clone size; those that give it use once, few, many or a size class.

abundance: few
v_gene: TRBV2
d_gene: TRBD2
j_gene: TRBJ2-5
CDR3nt: TGTGCCAGCAGTGCTAGCGGAGAGACCCAGTACTTC
CDR3aa: CASSASGETQYF

abundance: .
v_gene: TRBV3-1
d_gene: .
j_gene: TRBJ1-1
CDR3nt: TGTGCCAGCAGCCAAGTCTCCGGTGAAGCTTTCTTT
CDR3aa: CASSQVSGEAFF

abundance: few
v_gene: TRBV6-5
d_gene: .
j_gene: TRBJ1-3
CDR3nt: TGTGCCAGCAGTCCCTCGCGGACTGGAAACACCATATATTTT
CDR3aa: CASSPSRTGNTIYF

abundance: .
v_gene: TRBV7-9
d_gene: .
j_gene: TRBJ2-5
CDR3nt: TGTGCCAGCATGAGGGGGGAGACCCAGTACTTC
CDR3aa: CASMRGETQYF

abundance: .
v_gene: TRBV19
d_gene: TRBD2
j_gene: TRBJ2-1
CDR3nt: TGTGCCAGTAGCCTACAACTAGCGGGAGCATCTCGGGAGCAGTTCTTC
CDR3aa: CASSLQLAGASREQFF

abundance: .
v_gene: TRBV7-8
d_gene: .
j_gene: TRBJ2-2
CDR3nt: TGTGCCAGCAGCTTGGGGACTCGCACCGGGGAGCTGTTTTTT
CDR3aa: CASSLGTRTGELFF

abundance: few
v_gene: TRBV6-6
d_gene: TRBD1
j_gene: TRBJ2-7
CDR3nt: TGTGCCAGCAGTGCCCAGGGACAGGGAGGTTACGAGCAGTACTTC
CDR3aa: CASSAQGQGGYEQYF

abundance: .
v_gene: TRBV19
d_gene: .
j_gene: TRBJ1-5
CDR3nt: TGTGCCTCTTATGATGGGGGGAGCAATCAGCCCCAGCATTTT
CDR3aa: CASYDGGSNQPQHF

abundance: .
v_gene: TRBV24-1
d_gene: .
j_gene: TRBJ2-1
CDR3nt: TGTGCCACCAGTGATTTGGGGGGGCAGTTCTTC
CDR3aa: CATSDLGGQFF

abundance: few
v_gene: TRBV4-1
d_gene: .
j_gene: TRBJ1-2
CDR3nt: TGCGCCAGCAGCCAAGAGGGGTACGGCGGCTACACCTTC
CDR3aa: CASSQEGYGGYTF

abundance: few
v_gene: TRBV12-3/TRBV12-4
d_gene: TRBD2
j_gene: TRBJ2-5
CDR3nt: TGTGCCAGCAGTCCCCGTGTAGCGGGACCCGGGACCCAGTACTTC
CDR3aa: CASSPRVAGPGTQYF

abundance: few
v_gene: TRBV5-1
d_gene: .
j_gene: TRBJ2-5
CDR3nt: TGCGCCAGCAGCCTGCGGGCGTCCCAAGAGACCCAGTACTTC
CDR3aa: CASSLRASQETQYF

abundance: .
v_gene: TRBV7-9
d_gene: .
j_gene: TRBJ1-1
CDR3nt: TGTGCCAGCAGCCCCCCAGGACCGGGGCCCCCCTACGCTTTCTTT
CDR3aa: CASSPPGPGPPYAFF

abundance: .
v_gene: TRBV27
d_gene: .
j_gene: TRBJ1-1
CDR3nt: TGTGCCAGCAGGCATGATACAGGGTCTGAAGCTTTCTTT
CDR3aa: CASRHDTGSEAFF

abundance: .
v_gene: TRBV6-1
d_gene: TRBD1
j_gene: TRBJ1-3
CDR3nt: TGTGCCAGCAGAACCACAGGGGGTGCGACCATATATTTT
CDR3aa: CASRTTGGATIYF

abundance: few
v_gene: TRBV11-3
d_gene: .
j_gene: TRBJ2-1
CDR3nt: TGTGCCAGCAGCTTCCGGGCAGCTCTCTACAATGAGCAGTTCTTC
CDR3aa: CASSFRAALYNEQFF

abundance: few
v_gene: TRBV7-9
d_gene: TRBD1
j_gene: TRBJ2-7
CDR3nt: TGTGCCAGCAGCCAACCCTCGGTCCCAGGCTTAGAAGACAGGGGGCCGTACGAGCAGTACTTC
CDR3aa: CASSQPSVPGLEDRGPYEQYF